The present T cell receptor beta chain was sequenced within a study of CDR3 diversity in severe acne (dated 2019 in TCRdb). CDR1 SEHNR and CDR2 FQNEAQ are derived from the germline V gene (reference sequence). Inclusive of the bounding cysteine and phenylalanine, the CDR3 is 14 residues long. The entry retains the CDR3 DNA only, 42 bases that are in frame from base 1. Here V drops 5 bases and J drops 5 bases, and the junction holds 8 bases not matched to any gene. A remark on this clonotype: The antigen it recognizes is unknown. No clone much larger than this one lies a single base away; base qualities are absent.

Library preparation employed PCR. Sequencing instrument: Illumina HiSeq 2000. TCRdb applied fastp at Q25 and MiXCR to the public reads, then kept only in-frame beta chains. When rows share a CDR3 protein, they turn into one entry using the most common DNA and genes. The sample table lists approximately 80,000 distinct CDR3 sequences, 45% to 55% of them with a count of one. The top ten clones comprise 13% to 15% of the sample. This sequence was found in a male donor in good health, without acne. Sequencing was done on a sample of blood. The V and J segments used are TRBV7-9 and TRBJ1-1, with 7 central nucleotides matching TRBD1. Here the CDR3 is given as CASSAQGGGTEAFF. In nucleotides, the sequence is TGTGCCAGCAGCGCGCAGGGGGGGGGAACTGAAGCTTTCTTT.